This T cell receptor (beta chain) is drawn from a study of CD8+CD57+ T cells in acquired aplastic anemia. Patients sequenced had flow cytometry evidence of CD8+CD57+ cell expansion. Germline CDR1 and CDR2: LNHNV and YYDKDF (reference sequence). V gave up 9 bases and J gave up 4 bases; unmatched junction bases: 6. The CDR3 has 14 amino acids. This clonotype has a count of ten or more. Genomic DNA constituted the template upon which TCR beta VDJ and CDR3 profiling was performed. A single record per CDR3 protein comes from TCRdb applying MiXCR to the reads. Here the sample spans some 140,000 distinct CDR3 sequences, about 50% being singletons.

The receptor was derived from a human donor with aplastic anemia. Sample: sorted CD4+, CD8+, or CD8+CD57+ T cells (not recorded which) from PBMCs. The V and J genes are TRBV15 and TRBJ1-5; 10 positions match TRBD1. The DNA for the CDR3 is TGTGCCACGAGAGGACAGGGGGGGAATCAGCCCCAGCATTTT. Its translation is CATRGQGGNQPQHF.